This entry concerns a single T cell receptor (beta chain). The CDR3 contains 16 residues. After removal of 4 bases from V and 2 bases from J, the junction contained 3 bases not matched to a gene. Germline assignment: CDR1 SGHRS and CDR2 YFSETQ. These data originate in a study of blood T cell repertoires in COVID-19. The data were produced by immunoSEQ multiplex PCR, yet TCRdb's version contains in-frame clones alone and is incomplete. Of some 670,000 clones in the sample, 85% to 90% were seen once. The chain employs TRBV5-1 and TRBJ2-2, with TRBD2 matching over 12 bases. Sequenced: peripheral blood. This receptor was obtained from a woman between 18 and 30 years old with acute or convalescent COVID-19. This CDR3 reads CASSRTSGDNTGELFF. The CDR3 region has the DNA TGCGCCAGCAGCAGGACTAGCGGGGATAACACCGGGGAGCTGTTTTTT.